The entry below describes one TCR beta chain. This CDR3 comprises 18 residues. This entry belongs to a study of cytomegalovirus exposure and HLA in healthy donors. The PCR used 60 Vbeta and 13 Jbeta primers. Repertoires were generated with immunoSEQ multiplex PCR, while TCRdb's copy carries only in-frame clones and drops some. Of under 200,000 clones detected, 75% appear once; the ten largest clones hold under 3%. The genes are TRBV21-1 and TRBJ1-5; TRBD1, the table's D call, lacks a check against the DNA. TRBV21-1 corresponds to a pseudogene. Material: PBMCs. This clonotype was obtained from a woman in her 50s in good health and CMV-seropositive. The CDR3 nucleotides are TGTGCCAGCACTAGAAGGTGGGCAGGGAATCGGAGCAATCAGCCCCAGCATTTT. This codes for CASTRRWAGNRSNQPQHF.